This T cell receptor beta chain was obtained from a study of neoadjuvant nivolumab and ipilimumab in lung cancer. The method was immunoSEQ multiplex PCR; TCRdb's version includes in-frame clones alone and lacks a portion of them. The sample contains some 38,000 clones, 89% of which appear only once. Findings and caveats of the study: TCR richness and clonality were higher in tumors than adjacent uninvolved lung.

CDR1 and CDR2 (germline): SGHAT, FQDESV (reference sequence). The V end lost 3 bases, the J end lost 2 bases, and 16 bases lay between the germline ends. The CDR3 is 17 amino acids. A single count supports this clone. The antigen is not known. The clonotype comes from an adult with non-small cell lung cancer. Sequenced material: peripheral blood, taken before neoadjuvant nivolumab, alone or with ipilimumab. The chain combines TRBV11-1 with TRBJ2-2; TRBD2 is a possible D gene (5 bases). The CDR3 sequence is CASSFSVGGSNTGELFF. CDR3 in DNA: TGTGCCAGCAGCTTCAGCGTAGGCGGGTCTAACACCGGGGAGCTGTTTTTT.